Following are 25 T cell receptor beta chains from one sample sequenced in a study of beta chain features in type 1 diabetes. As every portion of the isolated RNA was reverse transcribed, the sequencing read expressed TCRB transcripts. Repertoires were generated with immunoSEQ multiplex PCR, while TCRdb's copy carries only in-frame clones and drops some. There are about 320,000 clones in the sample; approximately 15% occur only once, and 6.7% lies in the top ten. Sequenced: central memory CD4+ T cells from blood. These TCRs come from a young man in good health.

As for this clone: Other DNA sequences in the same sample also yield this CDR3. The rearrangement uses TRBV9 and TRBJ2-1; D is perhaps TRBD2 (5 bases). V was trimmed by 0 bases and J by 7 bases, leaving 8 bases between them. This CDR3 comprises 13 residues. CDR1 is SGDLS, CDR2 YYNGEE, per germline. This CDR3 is CASSVGDYNEQFF. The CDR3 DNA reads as TGTGCCAGCAGCGTAGGAGACTATAATGAGCAGTTCTTC. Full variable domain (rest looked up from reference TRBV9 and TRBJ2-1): DSGVTQTPKHLITATGQRVTLRCSPRSGDLSVYWYQQSLDQGLQFLIQYYNGEERAKGNILERFSAQQFPDLHSELNLSSLELGDSALYFCASSVGDYNEQFFGPGTRLTVL.

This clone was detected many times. The CDR3 is CASSSNEAFF. The CDR3 DNA sequence: TGTGCCAGCAGTTCGAATGAAGCTTTCTTT. V and J are TRBV28 and TRBJ1-1; D is unresolved. There are 10 residues in the CDR3. V was clipped by 4 bases and J by 7 bases, with 4 bases between them. Germline V gene lookup returns CDR1 MDHEN and CDR2 SYDVKM.

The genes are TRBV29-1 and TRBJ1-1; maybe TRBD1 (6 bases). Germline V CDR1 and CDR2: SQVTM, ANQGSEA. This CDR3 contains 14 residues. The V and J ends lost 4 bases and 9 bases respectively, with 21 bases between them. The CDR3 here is CSVVIQGGRNQAFF. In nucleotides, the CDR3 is TGCAGCGTTGTAATCCAAGGGGGGCGCAACCAAGCTTTCTTT.

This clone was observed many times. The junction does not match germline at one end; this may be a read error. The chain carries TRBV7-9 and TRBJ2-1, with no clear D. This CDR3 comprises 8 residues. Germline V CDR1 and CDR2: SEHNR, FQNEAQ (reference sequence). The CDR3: CASSPDLF. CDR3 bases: TGTGCCAGCAGCCCCGACCTCTTC.

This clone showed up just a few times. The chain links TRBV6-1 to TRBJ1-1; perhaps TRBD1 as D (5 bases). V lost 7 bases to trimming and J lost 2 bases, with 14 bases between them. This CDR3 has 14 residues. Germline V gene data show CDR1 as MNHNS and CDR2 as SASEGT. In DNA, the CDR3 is TGTGCCAGCAACGCGGACAATGGAAACACTGAAGCTTTCTTT. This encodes CASNADNGNTEAFF.

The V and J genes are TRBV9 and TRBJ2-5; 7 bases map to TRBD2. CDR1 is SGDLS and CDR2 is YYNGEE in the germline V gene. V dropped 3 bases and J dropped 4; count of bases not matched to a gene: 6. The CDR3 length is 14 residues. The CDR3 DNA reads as TGTGCCAGCAGCGACGGGGGGTCGGTAGAGACCCAGTACTTC. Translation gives CASSDGGSVETQYF.

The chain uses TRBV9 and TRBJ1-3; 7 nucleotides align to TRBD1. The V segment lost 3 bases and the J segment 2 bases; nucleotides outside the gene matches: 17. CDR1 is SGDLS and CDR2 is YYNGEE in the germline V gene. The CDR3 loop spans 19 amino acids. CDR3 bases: TGTGCCAGCAGCGAGGACCGCCAGGGGGTTAGGCCCGCTGGAAACACCATATATTTT. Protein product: CASSEDRQGVRPAGNTIYF.

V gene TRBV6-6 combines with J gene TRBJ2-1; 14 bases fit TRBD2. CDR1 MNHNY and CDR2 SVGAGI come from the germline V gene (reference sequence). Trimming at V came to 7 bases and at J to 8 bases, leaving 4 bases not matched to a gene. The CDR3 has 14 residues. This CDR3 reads CASTGLAGGYEQFF. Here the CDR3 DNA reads TGTGCCAGCACCGGACTAGCGGGAGGCTATGAGCAGTTCTTC.

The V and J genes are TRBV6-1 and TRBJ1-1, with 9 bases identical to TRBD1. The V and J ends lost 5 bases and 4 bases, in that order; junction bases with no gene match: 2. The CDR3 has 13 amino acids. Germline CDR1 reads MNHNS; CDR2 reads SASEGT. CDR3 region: CASSRQGGTEAFF. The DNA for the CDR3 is TGTGCCAGCAGTCGACAGGGGGGCACTGAAGCTTTCTTT.

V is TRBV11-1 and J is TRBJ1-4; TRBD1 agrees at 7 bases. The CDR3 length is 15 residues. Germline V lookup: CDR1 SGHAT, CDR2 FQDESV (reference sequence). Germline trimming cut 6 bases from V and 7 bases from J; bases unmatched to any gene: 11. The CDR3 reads CASRQNRGGSEKLFF. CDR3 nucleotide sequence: TGTGCCAGCAGGCAGAACAGGGGAGGAAGTGAAAAACTGTTTTTT.

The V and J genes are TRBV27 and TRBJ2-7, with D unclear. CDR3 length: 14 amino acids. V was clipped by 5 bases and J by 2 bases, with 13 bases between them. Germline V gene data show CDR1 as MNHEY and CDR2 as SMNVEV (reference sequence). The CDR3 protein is CASSRITTTYEQYF. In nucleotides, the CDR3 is TGTGCCAGCAGTCGAATCACCACTACCTACGAGCAGTACTTC.

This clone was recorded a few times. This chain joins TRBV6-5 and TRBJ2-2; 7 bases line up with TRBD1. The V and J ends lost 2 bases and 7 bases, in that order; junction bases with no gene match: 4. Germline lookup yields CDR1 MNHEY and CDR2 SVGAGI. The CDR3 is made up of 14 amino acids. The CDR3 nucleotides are TGTGCCAGCAGTTACCAGGGGGTAGGCGGGGAGCTGTTTTTT. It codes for CASSYQGVGGELFF.

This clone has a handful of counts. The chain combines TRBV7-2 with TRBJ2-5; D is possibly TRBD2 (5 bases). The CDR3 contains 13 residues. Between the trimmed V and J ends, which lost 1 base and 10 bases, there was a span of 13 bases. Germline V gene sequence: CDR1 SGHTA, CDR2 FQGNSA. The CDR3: CASSLELGRGQYF. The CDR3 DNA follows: TGTGCCAGCAGCTTAGAGTTGGGCCGGGGCCAGTACTTC.

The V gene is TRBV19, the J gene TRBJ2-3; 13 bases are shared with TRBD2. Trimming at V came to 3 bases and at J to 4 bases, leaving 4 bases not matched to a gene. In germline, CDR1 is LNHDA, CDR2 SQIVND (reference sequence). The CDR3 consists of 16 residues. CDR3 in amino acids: CASSISGTSGADTQYF. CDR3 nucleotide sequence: TGTGCCAGTAGTATTTCCGGGACTAGCGGGGCAGATACGCAGTATTTT.

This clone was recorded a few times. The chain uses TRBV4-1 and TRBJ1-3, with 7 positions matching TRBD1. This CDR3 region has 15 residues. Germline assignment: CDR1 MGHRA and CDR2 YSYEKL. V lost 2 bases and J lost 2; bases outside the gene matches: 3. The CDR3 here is CASSQSTGAGNTIYF. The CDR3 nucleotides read TGCGCCAGCAGCCAATCTACAGGGGCTGGAAACACCATATATTTT.

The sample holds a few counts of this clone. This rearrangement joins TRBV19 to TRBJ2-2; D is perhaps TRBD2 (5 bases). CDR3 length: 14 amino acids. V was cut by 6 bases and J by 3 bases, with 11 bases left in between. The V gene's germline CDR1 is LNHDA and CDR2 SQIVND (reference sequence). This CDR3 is CASRVGSHTGELFF. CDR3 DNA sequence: TGTGCCAGTAGAGTGGGGAGCCACACCGGGGAGCTGTTTTTT.

CDR3 sequence reads: CASSPWAQYF. The CDR3 nucleotides are TGCGCCAGCAGCCCGTGGGCGCAGTATTTT. The V and J genes are TRBV4-3 and TRBJ2-3; D not resolved. The CDR3 runs to 10 residues. V was pared by 4 bases and J by 10 bases, with 6 bases between. Germline V gene lookup returns CDR1 LGHNA and CDR2 YSLEER.

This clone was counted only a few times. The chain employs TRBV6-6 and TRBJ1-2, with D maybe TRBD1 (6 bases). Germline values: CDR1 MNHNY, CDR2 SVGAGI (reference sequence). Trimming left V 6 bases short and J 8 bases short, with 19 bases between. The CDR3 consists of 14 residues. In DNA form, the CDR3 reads TGTGCCAGCAGCCCCAGCTCGGGGGGCGGAGGCTACACCTTC. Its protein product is CASSPSSGGGGYTF.

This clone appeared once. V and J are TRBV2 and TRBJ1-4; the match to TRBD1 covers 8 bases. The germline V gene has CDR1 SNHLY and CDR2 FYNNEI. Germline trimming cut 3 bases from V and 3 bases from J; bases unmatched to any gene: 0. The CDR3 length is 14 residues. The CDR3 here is CASSEDRANEKLFF. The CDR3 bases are TGTGCCAGCAGTGAGGACAGGGCTAATGAAAAACTGTTTTTT.

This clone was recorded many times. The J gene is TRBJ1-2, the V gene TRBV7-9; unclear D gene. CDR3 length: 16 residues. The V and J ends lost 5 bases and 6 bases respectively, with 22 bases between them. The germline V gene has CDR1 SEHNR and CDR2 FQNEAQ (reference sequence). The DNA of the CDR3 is TGTGCCAGCAGCCGAGAGGTCCCCAGCTATCGGGATGGCTACACCTTC. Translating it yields CASSREVPSYRDGYTF.

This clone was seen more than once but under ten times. CDR3: CSVCSAGNTDTQYF. The CDR3 coding sequence is TGCAGCGTGTGTTCGGCCGGAAACACAGATACGCAGTATTTT. The chain employs TRBV29-1 and TRBJ2-3, with unresolved D. Per the germline V gene, CDR1 is SQVTM and CDR2 is ANQGSEA. The CDR3 sequence is 14 residues long. V lost 6 bases and J 2 bases, leaving 15 bases between the germline ends.

The CDR3: CASSTGVRAQYF. DNA for the CDR3: TGTGCCAGCAGTACAGGGGTCAGGGCCCAGTACTTC. V gene TRBV11-3 combines with J gene TRBJ2-5; 7 bases fit TRBD1. The CDR3 totals 12 residues. Germline lookup yields CDR1 SGHNT and CDR2 YENEEA. With 6 bases clipped from V and 9 bases from J, the junction kept 7 bases outside the gene matches. Full variable domain (rest looked up from reference TRBV11-3 and TRBJ2-5): EAGVVQSPRYKIIEKKQPVAFWCNPISGHNTLYWYLQNLGQGPELLIRYENEEAVDDSQLPKDRFSAERLKGVDSTLKIQPAELGDSAVYLCASSTGVRAQYFGPGTRLLVL.

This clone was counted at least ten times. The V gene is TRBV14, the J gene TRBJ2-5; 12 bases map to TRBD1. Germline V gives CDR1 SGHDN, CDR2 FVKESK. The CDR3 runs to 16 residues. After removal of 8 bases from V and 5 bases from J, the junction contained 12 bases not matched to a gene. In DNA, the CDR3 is TGTGCCAGCCTCGAGGGACAGGGGGCGATTTTTGAGACCCAGTACTTC. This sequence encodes CASLEGQGAIFETQYF.

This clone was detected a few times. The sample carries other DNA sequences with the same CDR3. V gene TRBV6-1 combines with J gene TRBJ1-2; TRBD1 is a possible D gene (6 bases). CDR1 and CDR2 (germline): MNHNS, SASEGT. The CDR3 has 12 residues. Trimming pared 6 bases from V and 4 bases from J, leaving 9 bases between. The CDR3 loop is CASRDRPYGYTF. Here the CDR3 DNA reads TGTGCCAGCAGGGACAGACCCTATGGCTACACCTTC.

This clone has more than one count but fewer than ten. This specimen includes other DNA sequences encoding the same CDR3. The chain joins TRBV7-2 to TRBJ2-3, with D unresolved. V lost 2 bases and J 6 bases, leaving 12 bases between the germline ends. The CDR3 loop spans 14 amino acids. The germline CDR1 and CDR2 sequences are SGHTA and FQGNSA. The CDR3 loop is CASSLLRASDTQYF. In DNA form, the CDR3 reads TGTGCCAGCAGCTTACTACGGGCCTCGGATACGCAGTATTTT. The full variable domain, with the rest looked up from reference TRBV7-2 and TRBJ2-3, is GAGVSQSPSNKVTEKGKDVELRCDPISGHTALYWYRQSLGQGLEFLIYFQGNSAPDKSGLPSDRFSAERTGGSVSTLTIQRTQQEDSAVYLCASSLLRASDTQYFGPGTRLTVL.